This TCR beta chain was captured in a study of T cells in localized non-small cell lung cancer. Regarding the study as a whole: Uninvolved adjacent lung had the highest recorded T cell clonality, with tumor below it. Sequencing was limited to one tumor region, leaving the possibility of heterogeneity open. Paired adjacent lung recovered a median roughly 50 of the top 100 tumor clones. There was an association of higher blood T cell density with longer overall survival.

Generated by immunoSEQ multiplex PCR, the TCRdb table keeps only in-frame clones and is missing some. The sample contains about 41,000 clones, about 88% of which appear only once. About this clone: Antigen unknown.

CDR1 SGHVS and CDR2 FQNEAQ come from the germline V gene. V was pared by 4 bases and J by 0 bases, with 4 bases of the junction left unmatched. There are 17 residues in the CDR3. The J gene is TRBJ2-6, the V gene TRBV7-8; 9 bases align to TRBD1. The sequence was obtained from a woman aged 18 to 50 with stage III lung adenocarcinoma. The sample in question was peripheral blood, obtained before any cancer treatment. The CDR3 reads CASSYTGGLSGANVLTF. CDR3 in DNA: TGTGCCAGCAGCTATACAGGGGGCCTCTCTGGGGCCAACGTCCTGACTTTC.